A single TCR beta chain is shown here with its context. The specificity of this receptor is unknown. There are no base qualities to consult, and no much larger clone falls within one base. Different DNA sequences within this sample yield the same CDR3. The data belong to a study of shared clonotypes between healthy human individuals (dated by TCRdb to about 2020). Background on the whole study: The cohort comprised a couple of women and a few men aged 18 to 49 years. To estimate repertoire size and how much clonotypes are shared between individuals, the study performed deep sequencing of blood TCR repertoires from roughly five healthy adults. Leukapheresis yielded between about 0.9 and 10 billion PBMCs per donor. Libraries were prepared and TCR repertoires were sequenced by different laboratories using diverse techniques, in order to increase sequencing depth and limit assay-specific biases. Per donor, three plates each were used for CD4 naive and CD4 memory, two for CD8 naive, and one for CD8 memory.

Results and caveats for the whole study, not just this receptor: The genetic and exposure-history diversity represented was limited by the small number of donors. Larger estimated clonotype richness was generally found for naive subsets than for memory subsets. Sampling was limited to blood, and TCR repertoires in tissue likely differ from TCR repertoires in blood. Rarefaction of sorted-subset datasets indicated incomplete sequencing despite the large sequencing depth. Based on pairwise subsampling, the degree of clonotype sharing among donors was expected to be affected by sequencing depth. When several donors were compared, the shared fraction of clonotypes was around 4.6% for naive CD4, 3.5% for naive CD8, roughly 2.5% for memory CD4, and less than 0.45% for memory CD8. Compared with non-shared clonotypes, the clonotypes found in all four sorted-subset donors had higher generation probabilities.

The donors were healthy, HIV-negative adults who had no recently reported acute infections or vaccinations. Every donor was a Caucasian adult living in Nashville, Tennessee, USA. CD4+ T cells were enriched by magnetic negative selection, after which naive cells were positively selected on CD45RA and the negative fraction was taken as the memory subset. Blood was obtained by leukapheresis, after which PBMCs were separated by Ficoll-Histopaque density gradient centrifugation and cryopreserved in liquid nitrogen vapor phase. Analytical flow cytometry was used to check the purity and quantity of each magnetically sorted T cell population. Genomic DNA was isolated from each sorted fraction and quantified by UV absorbance on a Nanodrop 2000c. CDR1 and CDR2 are drawn from the germline V gene: SGHTA, FQGNSA. The CDR3 holds 15 amino acids from the cysteine to the phenylalanine. Only CDR3 DNA is held: 45 bases, read in frame from base 1. Trimming takes 1 base from V and 2 bases from J, and the germline ends sit 11 bases apart.

TCR CDR3 regions were amplified from genomic DNA by multiplex PCR using the deep immunoSEQ assay. Extracted genomic DNA from each cell subset was spread evenly across all wells of several immunoSEQ 96-well plates, with each plate serving as a replicate. For sorted subsets, each replicate PCR was loaded with roughly 190 ng genomic DNA, equivalent to 30,000 or so T cell genomes. The purified libraries were quantified using a Qubit 3.0 fluorometer, sized with a Bioanalyzer 2100, and then quantified again using the KAPA Library Quantification kit. Every immunoSEQ 96-well plate was sequenced on a separate single-read 150-cycle Illumina NextSeq 550 flow cell. Per the source publication's procedure: Because the immunoSEQ output held only junctional sequences and lacked quality scores, the filtering could not match the filtering applied to full-length reads. To assign V/J genes and CDR3, sequences were annotated against IMGT germline references using PyIR, a Python wrapper for IgBLAST v1.9. Reads with weak V/J assignments (E-value above 1e-6), missing CDR3, stop codons, out-of-frame junctions, or ambiguous translated residues were removed. A V3J clonotype was defined by an identical inferred V gene, J gene, and CDR3 amino acid sequence. The percentage overlap between two repertoires was calculated by dividing the number of shared unique clonotypes by the size of the smaller repertoire. RTK rarefaction, the Chao1 estimator, and Recon v2.1 estimates of unobserved clonotypes were used to assess repertoire richness. Generation probabilities were computed with OLGA for all TCRbeta clonotypes obtained by the gDNA method from four donors. TCRdb's version of the immuneACCESS table is confined to in-frame rearrangements and falls short of the full clone set. An unresolved V gene accounts for under half of the shortfall where checked; the remainder is of unknown origin. The DNA was the basis for D and trimming; V, J and clone size are from that table. In all, the sample holds about 2.4 million clones, and roughly 92% of those were seen once. The ten largest clones capture under 0.15% of the sample.

Sequenced: naive CD4+ T cells sorted from blood. The sample's cell subset or site label, in plain terms: CD45RA+ positively selected. This TCR was sampled from a man between 18 and 35 years old in good health. The rearrangement joined TRBV7-2 to TRBJ1-1; the D segment cannot be called with confidence. CDR3 region: CASSLVGQLNTEAFF. The DNA reads as follows: TGTGCCAGCAGCTTAGTAGGGCAGCTAAACACTGAAGCTTTCTTT.